This entry lists 5 T cell receptor beta chains sequenced from one sample in a study of OX40 agonist ivuxolimab in advanced cancers. Libraries were prepared by immunoSEQ multiplex PCR; TCRdb keeps only in-frame clonotypes and omits some of them. The data contain tens of thousands of clones, 85% to 90% of them singletons. This material consisted of CD4+ or CD8+ T cells sorted from blood, taken in a trial of the OX40 agonist ivuxolimab. Source of these receptors: an adult with an advanced solid tumor such as melanoma, head and neck, liver or kidney cancer.

This chain joins TRBV10-3 and TRBJ2-1, with 9 bases lining up with TRBD2. This CDR3 comprises 15 residues. The germline gives CDR1 ENHRY, CDR2 SYGVKD. The junction had 3 bases not matched to a gene; V was cut back by 3 bases and J by 3 bases. In DNA, the CDR3 is TGTGCCATCAGTGAACTAGCGGGTGGCTACAATGAGCAGTTCTTC. Encoded protein: CAISELAGGYNEQFF.

The V call is TRBV5-6, the J call TRBJ2-1, with 7 bases lining up with TRBD1. After removal of 4 bases from V and 4 bases from J, the junction contained 5 bases not matched to a gene. CDR1 is SGHDT, CDR2 YYEEEE, per germline. The CDR3 covers 14 residues. CDR3 in amino acids: CASSTWDRYNEQFF. The CDR3 DNA reads TGTGCCAGCAGCACCTGGGACAGATACAATGAGCAGTTCTTC.

The CDR3 loop is CASSWGQVNTGELFF. The CDR3 coding sequence is TGTGCCAGCAGCTGGGGACAGGTGAACACCGGGGAGCTGTTTTTT. The chain joins TRBV7-6 to TRBJ2-2; 8 nucleotides line up with TRBD1. Germline loops: CDR1 SGHVS, CDR2 FNYEAQ. The CDR3 length is 15 residues. J lost 1 base, V lost 4 bases, and 2 bases had no gene match.

This chain joins TRBV5-5 and TRBJ1-5; D call uncertain. This CDR3 spans 15 amino acids. Germline CDR1 and CDR2: SGHKS and YYEKEE (reference sequence). V lost 2 bases and J 2 bases, leaving 11 bases between the germline ends. CDR3 region: CASSFSPWGNQPQHF. CDR3 in DNA: TGTGCCAGCAGCTTTTCCCCCTGGGGCAATCAGCCCCAGCATTTT.

V gene TRBV29-1 combines with J gene TRBJ2-5; 10 nucleotides match TRBD1. The CDR3 is 12 amino acids. Losses at the gene ends were 0 bases for V and 9 bases for J; bases not matched to a gene: 1. The V gene's germline CDR1 is SQVTM and CDR2 ANQGSEA. The DNA for the CDR3 is TGCAGCGTTGAAGAGGGGACAGGGGCCCAGTACTTC. Amino acids: CSVEEGTGAQYF.